Sequencing of this TCR beta chain was carried out in a study of T cell responses to AZD1222 COVID-19 vaccine (dated by TCRdb to the early 2020s). In the study overall: AZD1222 recipients whose second dose came at about 4 weeks and those whose second dose came at about 12 weeks were combined into one group, since spike-specific TCR depth and breadth did not differ between the two schedules. Trial participants were enrolled by age into subgroups of 18-55, 56-69 and 70-plus years, and around 150, 28 and 57 TCR-sequenced participants, respectively, were included in these subgroups. TCR sequencing covered approximately 230 trial participants: approximately 200 given two doses of AZD1222 and around 26 given two doses of MenACWY control vaccine. Overall study outcomes, separate from this receptor: Reportedly, almost half of the unique spike-specific TCRs recognized epitopes lying outside the regions that are mutated in the B.1.351 and B.1.1.7 variants. Because no day 14 peak-response samples were available, repertoires were characterized only after the peak T cell response. The 56-69-year group was small, and its depth increase did not reach significance, likely because of low power. Participants were mostly white British and included more females than males, and it was suggested by the authors that clonal diversity may have been underestimated. After two AZD1222 doses, both the breadth and the depth of spike-specific TCRs were significantly higher than at day 0 and than in MenACWY recipients. Conclusions about previously exposed vaccinees are limited, since just six AZD1222 recipients were seropositive for SARS-CoV-2 at baseline. Vaccine-associated CD4 TCRs spanned the whole spike protein, with dominant responses in regions 160-218 and 743-854.

Reading the germline V gene gives CDR1 SGHTA and CDR2 FQGNSA. V is clipped by 7 bases and J by 2 bases, and the sequence between their germline boundaries is 13 bases long. The cysteine opens and the phenylalanine closes a CDR3 of 14 amino acids. Here the CDR3 DNA is all that survives: 42 bases in frame from base 1. The sample's time point, from its label and the paper: baseline before first vaccination. Samples from vaccinated people were obtained from the UK trials COV001 and COV002, which included a single-blind randomized controlled phase 2/3 trial of AZD1222 (ChAdOx1 nCoV-19) in healthy adults. For TCRbeta chain sequencing, PBMC samples were collected from trial participants at day 0 and at day 28 after the second dose. In the case of this clone: This receptor's antigen is unknown. Nothing much larger sits one base from this clone, and base qualities are not available.

The CDR3 regions of human TCRbeta chains were analyzed by immunosequencing. In the paper's pipeline: TCRs in the repertoires were matched against a reference library of SARS-CoV-2-specific TCRs that had been generated with the MIRA antigen-specificity platform. Breadth was defined as the fraction of unique TCRs that were SARS-CoV-2-associated, and depth was defined as the fraction of total T cells that were SARS-CoV-2-associated. Each spike-specific TCR was assigned to its reactive spike region and to a CD4 or CD8 class using the MIRA data. Log10-transformed breadth and depth values were compared by one-way ANOVA with Sidak's multiple comparisons tests. TCRdb obtained this table from immuneACCESS and retained in-frame rearrangements with V and J assigned. These tables miss some clones; where compared with another copy, unresolved V genes account for less than half of the shortfall, and the remainder is unexplained. V and J calls and clone size are as listed in that table; D and trimming were resolved from the DNA. Across this sample there are about 100,000 clones, with 75% to 90% seen only once. The ten largest make up around 9.4% of the sample.

Sequenced material: peripheral blood, taken on day 0 of AZD1222 vaccination. In this chain, TRBV7-2 is recombined with TRBJ2-3; TRBD2 is perhaps the D gene, given 6 matching bases. The sequence came from an adult in good health. The DNA reads as follows: TGTGCCAGCAAGGAGGGAACCTACACAGATACGCAGTATTTT. Its protein is CASKEGTYTDTQYF. The CDR3, completed at both ends by the reference TRBV7-2 and TRBJ2-3 genes, gives the full variable domain GAGVSQSPSNKVTEKGKDVELRCDPISGHTALYWYRQSLGQGLEFLIYFQGNSAPDKSGLPSDRFSAERTGGSVSTLTIQRTQQEDSAVYLCASKEGTYTDTQYFGPGTRLTVL.